Reported below is one T cell receptor beta chain. What it binds is not known. CDR3 length: 11 amino acids. The germline V gene encodes CDR1 SQVTM and CDR2 ANQGSEA. Trimming removed 5 bases at V and 11 bases at J, with 13 bases between. The sample belongs to a study of CD8+CD57+ T cells in acquired aplastic anemia. For the study at large: Mean read depth for CD4+ cells from healthy donors was 10 million to 14 million.

Study findings and constraints: Patients and controls had in common 25 to 35 CD8+ CDR3 sequences. CD8+ Simpson's diversity did not differ significantly between patients and controls.

The TCR beta profiling, which covered VDJ combination and CDR3 sequence, was carried out using genomic DNA as the template. TCRdb recomputed calls from the reads with MiXCR, one row per CDR3 protein. This sample carries under 150,000 distinct CDR3 sequences, 41% of them seen once, and the ten largest clones take around 8.4%. Sequencing was done on a sample of sorted CD4+, CD8+, or CD8+CD57+ T cells (not recorded which) from PBMCs. The origin of this receptor is a human donor in good health, serving as a control. The chain has TRBV29-1 and TRBJ1-5, with unresolved D. CDR3 sequence (DNA): TGCAGCGTTAACAGTCTCGAGACCCAGCATTTT. Amino acid sequence: CSVNSLETQHF.